Presented here are 21 T cell receptor beta chains from one specimen sequenced in a study of T cells in Graves' hyperthyroidism and ophthalmopathy. Amplified TCR beta CDR3 regions came from RNA transcripts. With the HTBI primer set, the TCR CDR3 went through a first round of RT-PCR. TCRdb called the multiplex PCR reads again in MiXCR, with one record for every CDR3 protein. The data contain about 400,000 distinct CDR3 sequences, around 15% of them seen just once; the ten biggest clones take up roughly 20%. Sequencing was carried out using blood. These receptors originate from a woman aged 55-75 years with Graves' ophthalmopathy.

The rearrangement uses TRBV4-2 and TRBJ2-5; weak D call: TRBD2 (5 bases). From germline, CDR1 is LGHNA and CDR2 YNFKEQ. This CDR3 has 16 residues. Trimming removed 4 bases from V and 5 bases from J, with 20 bases in between. CDR3 region: CASSPRAAAEMETQYF. As DNA, the CDR3 is TGTGCCAGCAGCCCGAGGGCAGCGGCAGAAATGGAGACCCAGTACTTC.

There are many counts of this clonotype. This sequence joins TRBV3-1 and TRBJ2-7; TRBD2 matches 7 bases. Germline V gives CDR1 LGHDT, CDR2 YNNKEL (reference sequence). The CDR3 contains 14 residues. The trim removed 2 bases at V and 0 bases at J, leaving 1 base unmatched. The DNA of the CDR3 is TGTGCCAGCAGCCAACAGCGGGACTCCTACGAGCAGTACTTC. Translated: CASSQQRDSYEQYF.

This clonotype was detected only a few times. It may be a read error: a sequence one base away is much more abundant. This chain connects TRBV2 to TRBJ2-4; TRBD1 is a possible D gene (6 bases). Trimming removed 4 bases from V and 6 bases from J, with 13 bases in between. Germline assignment: CDR1 SNHLY and CDR2 FYNNEI. This CDR3 has 14 amino acids. The CDR3 spells CASSAGVPTNIQYF. In DNA form, the CDR3 reads TGTGCCAGCAGTGCAGGGGTGCCCACAAACATTCAGTACTTC. Full variable domain (missing parts from reference TRBV2 and TRBJ2-4): EPEVTQTPSHQVTQMGQEVILRCVPISNHLYFYWYRQILGQKVEFLVSFYNNEISEKSEIFDDQFSVERPDGSNFTLKIRSTKLEDSAMYFCASSAGVPTNIQYFGAGTRLSVL.

In its sample, this clonotype was seen a few times. The rearrangement uses TRBV5-1 and TRBJ1-4, with D unresolved. The CDR3 has 14 amino acids. Trimming took off 4 bases at V and 10 bases at J, with 17 bases between the two ends. Germline values: CDR1 SGHRS, CDR2 YFSETQ. The chain's CDR3 is CASSLDTEYGKLFF. In nucleotides, the CDR3 is TGCGCCAGCAGCCTCGATACGGAGTATGGAAAACTGTTTTTT.

This clonotype was recorded at least ten times. The chain joins TRBV2 to TRBJ1-5; D is unclear. The CDR3 loop spans 16 amino acids. Trimming took off 0 bases at V and 6 bases at J, with 15 bases between the two ends. The germline V gene has CDR1 SNHLY and CDR2 FYNNEI. The CDR3 loop is CASSEAGAAGVQPQHF. In nucleotides, the CDR3 is TGTGCCAGCAGTGAAGCCGGAGCAGCGGGTGTTCAGCCCCAGCATTTT.

The table lists this clonotype with many counts. The chain joins TRBV18 to TRBJ1-4; D gene unclear. Between the trimmed V and J ends, which lost 2 bases and 8 bases, there was a span of 12 bases. Looked up from germline, CDR1 is KGHSH and CDR2 is LQKENI. CDR3 length equals 14 residues. CDR3 protein: CASSPVDGEEKLFF. The DNA of the CDR3 is TGTGCCAGCTCACCAGTCGATGGGGAGGAAAAACTGTTTTTT.

In its sample, this clonotype was seen many times. The chain couples TRBV11-2 to TRBJ2-5, with D tentatively TRBD1 (5 bases). The CDR3 has 12 residues. The V and J ends lost 3 bases and 4 bases respectively, with 6 bases between them. Germline lookup yields CDR1 SGHAT and CDR2 FQNNGV. The CDR3 sequence: CASSFQGETQYF. Written as DNA, the CDR3 is TGTGCCAGCAGCTTTCAGGGAGAGACCCAGTACTTC. The variable domain in full, with the rest retrieved from reference TRBV11-2 and TRBJ2-5, is EAGVAQSPRYKIIEKRQSVAFWCNPISGHATLYWYQQILGQGPKLLIQFQNNGVVDDSQLPKDRFSAERLKGVDSTLKIQPAKLEDSAVYLCASSFQGETQYFGPGTRLLVL.

The sample holds many counts of this clonotype. The chain couples TRBV27 to TRBJ2-5; 7 bases agree with TRBD1. V was pared by 6 bases and J by 3 bases, with 7 bases of the junction left unmatched. The CDR3 is 14 amino acids. Per the germline V gene, CDR1 is MNHEY and CDR2 is SMNVEV (reference sequence). The CDR3 DNA sequence: TGTGCCAGCAGGAGAGGGGGCAGAAAAGAGACCCAGTACTTC. Amino acid sequence: CASRRGGRKETQYF.

This clonotype was seen repeatedly, ten times or more. The genes are TRBV3-1 and TRBJ1-4, with D hard to call. This CDR3 region has 14 residues. In germline, CDR1 is LGHDT, CDR2 YNNKEL (reference sequence). Trimming took 7 bases from V and 0 from J, leaving 9 bases between them. Here the CDR3 DNA reads TGTGCCAGCACACCCACGGCAACTAATGAAAAACTGTTTTTT. Its protein is CASTPTATNEKLFF.

This sequence joins TRBV20-1 and TRBJ2-7; 10 positions match TRBD2. V lost 7 bases to trimming and J lost 6 bases; unmatched junction nucleotides: 9. CDR1 DFQATT and CDR2 SNEGSKA come from the germline V gene (reference sequence). This CDR3 region has 13 residues. The CDR3 nucleotides read TGCAGTGTTGGCGCTAGCGGGAGTCCCGAGCAGTACTTC. Its translation is CSVGASGSPEQYF.

The V call is TRBV11-2, the J call TRBJ2-1; TRBD2 matches 12 bases. The CDR3 runs to 17 residues. With 5 bases clipped from V and 1 base from J, the junction kept 6 bases outside the gene matches. Per germline, CDR1 SGHAT and CDR2 FQNNGV. The CDR3 spells CASSRTSGTRSYNEQFF. CDR3 coding DNA: TGTGCCAGCAGCCGGACTAGCGGGACGAGATCCTACAATGAGCAGTTCTTC.

This clonotype was detected a few times. The chain recombines TRBV20-1 with TRBJ2-1; no clear D. From germline, CDR1 is DFQATT and CDR2 SNEGSKA (reference sequence). V was pared by 3 bases and J by 8 bases, with 8 bases between. This CDR3 is 11 amino acids long. The CDR3 spells CSARSGYEQFF. The CDR3 DNA sequence: TGCAGTGCTAGGAGTGGGTATGAGCAGTTCTTC.

CDR3 in DNA: TGTGCCAGCAGTTTAATACGGAAACGGGGAGGGACAGGGAAAACTGAAGCTTTCTTT. Translation gives CASSLIRKRGGTGKTEAFF. The chain links TRBV28 to TRBJ1-1; 9 bases align to TRBD1. V gave up 2 bases and J gave up 5 bases; unmatched junction bases: 18. The CDR3 sequence is 19 residues long. From germline, CDR1 is MDHEN and CDR2 SYDVKM.

The sample holds a few counts of this clonotype. The chain joins TRBV7-9 to TRBJ1-2; weak D call: TRBD1 (6 bases). Trimming took off 1 base at V and 3 bases at J, with 12 bases between the two ends. The CDR3 extends over 15 amino acids. The germline V gene encodes CDR1 SEHNR and CDR2 FQNEAQ (reference sequence). CDR3 sequence: CASSLGSGADYGYTF. The CDR3 DNA reads as TGTGCCAGCAGCTTAGGTTCGGGGGCGGACTATGGCTACACCTTC. Based on the CDR3 plus reference TRBV7-9 and TRBJ1-2, the full variable domain is DTGVSQNPRHKITKRGQNVTFRCDPISEHNRLYWYRQTLGQGPEFLTYFQNEAQLEKSRLLSDRFSAERPKGSFSTLEIQRTEQGDSAMYLCASSLGSGADYGYTFGSGTRLTVV.

Concerning this clonotype: This may stem from a read error, because a much larger clone lies one nucleotide away. CDR3 amino acids: CAGRRQANAYQETQYF. CDR3 coding DNA: TGTGCCGGCAGGAGACAGGCGAATGCGTACCAAGAGACCCAGTACTTC. The chain is built from TRBV28 and TRBJ2-5, with TRBD1 as a possible D gene (6 bases). Germline loops: CDR1 MDHEN, CDR2 SYDVKM. The CDR3 runs 16 residues. The full variable domain, completed using reference TRBV28 and TRBJ2-5, is DVKVTQSSRYLVKRTGEKVFLECVQDMDHENMFWYRQDPGLGLRLIYFSYDVKMKEKGDIPEGYSVSREKKERFSLILESASTNQTSMYLCAGRRQANAYQETQYFGPGTRLLVL.

This clonotype has more than one count but fewer than ten. V and J are TRBV6-1 and TRBJ2-3; the D gene is possibly TRBD1 (6 bases). Germline assignment: CDR1 MNHNS and CDR2 SASEGT. The V end lost 6 bases, the J end lost 5 bases, and 12 bases lay between the germline ends. The CDR3 totals 13 residues. The CDR3, as DNA: TGTGCCAGCAGGCCCCCAGGGGAAGATACGCAGTATTTT. Its protein is CASRPPGEDTQYF.

J is TRBJ2-7 and V is TRBV5-4; the D gene could be TRBD1 or TRBD2 (7 bases each). The CDR3 loop spans 17 amino acids. Germline CDR1 reads SGHNT; CDR2 reads YYREEE (reference sequence). V was cut by 0 bases and J by 5 bases, with 21 bases left in between. The chain's CDR3 is CASSLVWGLPTGDEQYF. DNA of the CDR3: TGTGCCAGCAGCTTGGTATGGGGACTACCTACAGGGGACGAGCAGTACTTC. Full variable domain (outside the CDR3, taken from reference TRBV5-4 and TRBJ2-7): ETGVTQSPTHLIKTRGQQVTLRCSSQSGHNTVSWYQQALGQGPQFIFQYYREEENGRGNFPPRFSGLQFPNYSSELNVNALELDDSALYLCASSLVWGLPTGDEQYFGPGTRLTVT.

This clonotype has ten or more counts. This chain links TRBV30 with TRBJ1-5, with a tentative D call TRBD1 (5 bases). Germline V CDR1 and CDR2: GTSNPN, SVGIG (reference sequence). Trimming took 2 bases from V and 3 from J, leaving 8 bases between them. The CDR3 spans 13 residues. The CDR3 coding sequence is TGTGCCTGGAGTTCAGGGCACAATCAGCCCCAGCATTTT. Amino acids: CAWSSGHNQPQHF.

Many counts were recorded for this clonotype. This sequence joins TRBV11-2 and TRBJ1-1; a weak D match, TRBD1 (5 bases). The CDR3 runs to 15 residues. Germline V gives CDR1 SGHAT, CDR2 FQNNGV. The V end was cut by 5 bases, the J end by 6 bases, with 19 bases between. The CDR3 protein is CASSVPGRLFSEAFF. DNA of the CDR3: TGTGCCAGCAGCGTACCGGGACGGCTTTTCTCTGAAGCTTTCTTT.

The chain carries TRBV7-2 and TRBJ2-1; no firm D call. V dropped 7 bases and J dropped 3 bases, with 19 bases sitting between them. The CDR3 has 16 amino acids. Germline V gives CDR1 SGHTA, CDR2 FQGNSA. In DNA, the CDR3 is TGTGCCAGCACCCTTGAGAGTGGCGGAATCTACAATGAGCAGTTCTTC. Translating it yields CASTLESGGIYNEQFF.

This clonotype was seen at least ten times. The J gene is TRBJ2-1, the V gene TRBV28; 9 positions match TRBD2. CDR1 MDHEN and CDR2 SYDVKM come from the germline V gene. CDR3 length: 16 residues. V lost 8 bases and J lost 6; bases outside the gene matches: 14. Here the CDR3 reads CASLAGFLAPGNEQFF. In DNA, the CDR3 is TGTGCCAGCCTAGCGGGATTTTTGGCACCAGGCAATGAGCAGTTCTTC.